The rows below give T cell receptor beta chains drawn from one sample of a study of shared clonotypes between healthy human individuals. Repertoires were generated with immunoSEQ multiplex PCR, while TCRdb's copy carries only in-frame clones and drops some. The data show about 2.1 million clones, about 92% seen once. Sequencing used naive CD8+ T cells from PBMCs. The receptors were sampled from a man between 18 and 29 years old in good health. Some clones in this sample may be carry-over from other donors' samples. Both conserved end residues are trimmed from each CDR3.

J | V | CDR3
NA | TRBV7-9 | ASSSGGQGPSYEQY
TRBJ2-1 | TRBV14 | ASGVYNEQF
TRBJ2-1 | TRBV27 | ASSLERVHQEQF
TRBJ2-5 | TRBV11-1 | ASSPTGGRQETQY
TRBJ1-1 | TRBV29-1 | SVEDRRSTEAF
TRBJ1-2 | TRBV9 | ASSHPSGQGAPNGYT
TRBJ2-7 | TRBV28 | ASSLSRQGAGEQY
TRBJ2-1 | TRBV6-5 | ASNLGLAGINEQF
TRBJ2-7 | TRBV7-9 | ASSSGTGDQY
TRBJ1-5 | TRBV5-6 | ASSLKRANQPQH
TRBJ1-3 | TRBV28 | ASSSPPLLSQGVSGNTIY
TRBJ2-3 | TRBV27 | ASSTSWIRLAGVSSTDTQY
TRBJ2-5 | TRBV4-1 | ASSPGPGPVETQY
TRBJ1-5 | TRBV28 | ASSLGTGGGQPQH
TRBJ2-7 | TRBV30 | AWSVGAYEQY
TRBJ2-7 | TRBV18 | ASSPGTSGTYEQY
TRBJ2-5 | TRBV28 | ASSLPRVGETQY
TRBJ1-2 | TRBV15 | ATSKRTDYGYT
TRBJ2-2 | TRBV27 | ASSFSPWTGELF
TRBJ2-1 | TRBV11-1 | ASSPLGGRAHNEQF
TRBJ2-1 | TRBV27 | ASSWDRVNEQF
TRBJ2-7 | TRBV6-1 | ASKLWVGGGYEQY
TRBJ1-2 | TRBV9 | ASSGHFQATPNYGYT
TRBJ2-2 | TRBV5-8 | ASTYSSTGPTGELF
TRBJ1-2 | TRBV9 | ASSGTGLVVYGYT
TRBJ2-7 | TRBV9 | ASSVDSRQGDTPEQY
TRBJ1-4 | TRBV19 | ASRYTGRDEKLF
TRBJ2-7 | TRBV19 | ASSIEPGGEQY
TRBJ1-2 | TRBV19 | ASSIQTGAGYT
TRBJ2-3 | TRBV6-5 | ASSYLRADTQY
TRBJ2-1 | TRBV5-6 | ASSPLAGVDSYNEQF
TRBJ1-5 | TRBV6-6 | ASSYSQLSNQPQH
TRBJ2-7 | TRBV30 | AWSVLGGYGEQY
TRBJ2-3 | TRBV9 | ASSGIAGVVDTQY
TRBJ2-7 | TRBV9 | ASSVGDRYYEQY
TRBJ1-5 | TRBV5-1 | ASSPQGQGIQPQH
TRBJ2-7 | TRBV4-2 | ASSQVTSPLYEQY
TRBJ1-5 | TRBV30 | AWSGSRNQPQH
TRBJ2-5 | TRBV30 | AWLPWDRQETQY
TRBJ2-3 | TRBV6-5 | ASSYSAGTTDTQY
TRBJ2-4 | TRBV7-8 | ASSLGLGYQY
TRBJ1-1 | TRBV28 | ASSSETGMNTEAF
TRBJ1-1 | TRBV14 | ASSLGQGENTEAF
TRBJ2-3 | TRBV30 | AWSVLEVGTSGRGTDTQY
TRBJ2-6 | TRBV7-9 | ASSPRATSSGANVLT